This T cell receptor beta chain was recorded in a study of T cells in Graves' hyperthyroidism and ophthalmopathy. Study observations and caveats: Before onset, ophthalmopathy was predicted by the model a median 6.5 months earlier. Blood also showed most of the thyroid clonotypes that were expanded above 0.001.

For this clonotype: No antigen is known for it.

Exclusion criteria comprised uncontrolled infection, other autoimmune disease, pregnancy or lactation. PBMCs were collected from a roughly 10 ml volume of fresh peripheral blood. Researchers took RNA transcripts and amplified the TCR beta CDR3 regions from them. When the TCR CDR3 underwent first-round RT-PCR, the HTBI primer set was used. TCRdb recomputed calls from the multiplex PCR reads with MiXCR, one row per CDR3 protein. The table has about 400,000 distinct CDR3 sequences, about 15% seen once. Losses at the gene ends were 4 bases for V and 7 bases for J; bases not matched to a gene: 10. The CDR3 has 17 amino acids. Germline V CDR1 and CDR2: SGHNT, YENEEA.

Sequencing used blood. The sequence derives from a man between 18 and 29 years old with Graves' ophthalmopathy. The chain joins TRBV11-3 to TRBJ2-5, with 15 bases aligning to TRBD2. As DNA, the CDR3 is TGTGCCAGCAGCTCCCGAAGGACTAGCGGGGGGGCGGGGACCCAGTACTTC. Amino acids: CASSSRRTSGGAGTQYF. Drawing the rest from reference TRBV11-3 and TRBJ2-5, the complete variable domain is EAGVVQSPRYKIIEKKQPVAFWCNPISGHNTLYWYLQNLGQGPELLIRYENEEAVDDSQLPKDRFSAERLKGVDSTLKIQPAELGDSAVYLCASSSRRTSGGAGTQYFGPGTRLLVL.